Listed below are T cell receptor beta chains from one sample, sequenced in a study of blood T cell repertoires in COVID-19. Some clones are missing from TCRdb's copy, which holds only in-frame ones; the method was immunoSEQ multiplex PCR. The table records around 16,000 clones, 65% to 85% of them present only once. The sequenced sample consisted of peripheral blood. These TCRs come from a human donor in a cohort sampled during active COVID-19. The CDR3 runs from the conserved cysteine through the conserved F or W. The order of the fields is clone size, V gene, D gene, J gene, CDR3 DNA, CDR3 protein. The D gene is left open where the match is weak. Clone size is stated in some rows and not others, as once, few, many or a class when expanded.

-	TRBV2	TRBD1	TRBJ2-1	TGTGCCAGCAGTGTGGGGGGCGGACAGGGATACGATGAGCAGTTCTTC	CASSVGGGQGYDEQFF
-	TRBV2	TRBD1	TRBJ1-2	TGTGCCAGCAGTGTGGGTCAGGGGGATGGCTACACCTTC	CASSVGQGDGYTF
few	TRBV11-3	-	TRBJ2-2	TGTGCCAGCAGCCCCCACAGGGGAGGAACCGGGGAGCTGTTTTTT	CASSPHRGGTGELFF
-	TRBV3-1/TRBV3-2	TRBD2	TRBJ2-6	TGTGCCAGCAGCCAAGAACCCAGACTAGCGGGGAACTCTGGGGCCAACGTCCTGACTTTC	CASSQEPRLAGNSGANVLTF
-	TRBV7-9	-	TRBJ2-5	TGTGCCAGCAATTGGGCAGACCAAGAGACCCAGTACTTC	CASNWADQETQYF
-	TRBV6-2/TRBV6-3	-	TRBJ1-5	TGTGCCAGCAGTTATCAACAGGGTTTAGGCAATCAGCCCCAGCATTTT	CASSYQQGLGNQPQHF
few	TRBV5-4	-	TRBJ2-3	TGTGCCATGACCCTCCAGGGTGCAGATACGCAGTATTTT	CAMTLQGADTQYF
few	TRBV9	-	TRBJ1-2	TGTGCCAGCAGCGTAGGTGCGGGGGGCGCGATCGGTAATGGCTACACCTTC	CASSVGAGGAIGNGYTF
-	TRBV10-3	TRBD1	TRBJ2-5	TGTGCCATCACCAGGACAGGGGGGCAAGAGACCCAGTACTTC	CAITRTGGQETQYF
-	TRBV3-1/TRBV3-2	-	TRBJ2-3	TGTGCCAGCAGCCAAGATCCGAGGGCGCCAGATACGCAGTATTTT	CASSQDPRAPDTQYF
-	TRBV12-3/TRBV12-4	-	TRBJ2-7	TGTGCCAGCGGAGACGGACAAGCCTACGAGCAGTACTTC	CASGDGQAYEQYF
-	TRBV27	TRBD1	TRBJ2-1	TGTGCCAGCAGCCCCGGACAGGGGGCTTACTATGAGCAGTTCTTC	CASSPGQGAYYEQFF
-	TRBV7-9	TRBD2	TRBJ2-3	TGTGCCAGCAGCTCTAGCGGGAGCACAGATACGCAGTATTTT	CASSSSGSTDTQYF
-	TRBV7-2	-	TRBJ2-7	TGTGCCAGCAGCCCTACCTTGGAGGGGCAGTACTTC	CASSPTLEGQYF
-	TRBV5-4	TRBD2	TRBJ2-5	TGTGCCAGCAGCTTGGGACTAGCGGGGAATCAAGAGACCCAGTACTTC	CASSLGLAGNQETQYF
-	TRBV7-3	-	TRBJ2-2	TGTGCCAGCAGCTCCCAGGGCGGATCAGGGGAGCTGTTTTTT	CASSSQGGSGELFF
-	TRBV29-1	-	TRBJ1-1	TGCAGCGTCTCAGGGACAATGGACGCTGAAGCTTTCTTT	CSVSGTMDAEAFF
-	TRBV27	-	TRBJ2-7	TGTGCCAGCAAACACAGAAGCTCCTACGAGCAGTACTTC	CASKHRSSYEQYF
-	TRBV27	TRBD2	TRBJ2-1	TGTGCCAGCAGTAAAATCATGGAGGCTAGCGGGAGGGCTAATGAGCAGTTCTTC	CASSKIMEASGRANEQFF
-	TRBV30	TRBD1	TRBJ1-5	TGTGCCTGGAGTGTACTGGGCGGGACAGGGCAACAGCCCCAGCATTTT	CAWSVLGGTGQQPQHF
-	TRBV4-3	-	TRBJ1-2	TGCGCCAGCAGCCAAGATCCATTATGGGCGGGCGGCTACACCTTC	CASSQDPLWAGGYTF
-	TRBV27	TRBD2	TRBJ2-1	TGTGCCAGCAGTTTCTCGGCGGGAGATCCCTACAATGAGCAGTTCTTC	CASSFSAGDPYNEQFF
-	TRBV7-8	-	TRBJ2-7	TGTGCCAGCAGCTTAGCCCCTGGAGGCTCCTACGAGCAGTACTTC	CASSLAPGGSYEQYF
medium-sized	TRBV10-3	-	TRBJ2-2	TGTGCCATCAGGGACAGTAGCACCGGGGAGCTGTTTTTT	CAIRDSSTGELFF
-	TRBV29-1	-	TRBJ2-1	TGCAGCGTTGAACGCGGTACGGGGGAGCAGTTCTTC	CSVERGTGEQFF
-	TRBV5-4	-	TRBJ1-1	TGTGCCAGCAGCTTGCGGGAGGGCACTGAAGCTTTCTTT	CASSLREGTEAFF
-	TRBV12-3/TRBV12-4	-	TRBJ2-2	TGTGCCAGCGTGCCAGGGTCTATCGGGGAGCTGTTTTTT	CASVPGSIGELFF
-	TRBV6-1	TRBD2	TRBJ2-1	TGTGCCAGCAGTGAAAGAACAGCTCCGGGACTAGCGTTCTTC	CASSERTAPGLAFF
-	TRBV29-1	TRBD2	TRBJ2-3	TGCAGCGTCCAAGGGGGTAGCGGGAGACCCTCAGATACGCAGTATTTT	CSVQGGSGRPSDTQYF
few	TRBV2	TRBD1	TRBJ1-5	TGTGCCAGCTACCGGGACAGGGGGCTAGGTCAGCCCCAGCATTTT	CASYRDRGLGQPQHF
-	TRBV2	-	TRBJ1-3	TGTGCCAGCAGTGCCACAGTTCTATCTGGAAACACCATATATTTT	CASSATVLSGNTIYF
-	TRBV28	-	TRBJ2-7	TGTGCCAGCGGAGGGGGCCTCTCCTACGAGCAGTACTTC	CASGGGLSYEQYF
-	TRBV2	-	TRBJ2-1	TGTGCCAGCAAAGGTACAGGATCTGACAATGAGCAGTTCTTC	CASKGTGSDNEQFF
-	TRBV7-2	-	TRBJ1-6	TGTGCCAGCAAGTCGGCGGGGGGGACACCCCTCCACTTT	CASKSAGGTPLHF
-	TRBV29-1	-	TRBJ1-2	TGCAGCGTCCGGACAGAAATCTATGGCTACACCTTC	CSVRTEIYGYTF
-	TRBV7-9	TRBD1	TRBJ2-7	TGTGCCAGCACCTACGTTGGGACAGGGAAAGGAAACGAGCAGTACTTC	CASTYVGTGKGNEQYF
-	TRBV30	-	TRBJ1-2	TGTGCCTGGAGTTCCCCCCGGGGATTCCGGCCCTATGGCTACACCTTC	CAWSSPRGFRPYGYTF
-	TRBV5-6	TRBD2	TRBJ2-7	TGTGCCAGCAGCGGGGGCCCTAGCGGGTACGAGCAGTACTTC	CASSGGPSGYEQYF
-	TRBV9	-	TRBJ2-2	TGTGCCAGCAGCGTAGTAGGCCAGGGGGGAACCGGGGAGCTGTTTTTT	CASSVVGQGGTGELFF
few	TRBV7-9	TRBD2	TRBJ2-1	TGTGCCAGCAGCCCGAGGGCGGAGGCTAGCGGGGGCTACTACAATGAGCAGTTCTTC	CASSPRAEASGGYYNEQFF
-	TRBV7-9	-	TRBJ1-2	TGTGCCAGCAGCCCAATGGGGCTCAGGGGCTATGGCTACACCTTC	CASSPMGLRGYGYTF
-	TRBV19	-	TRBJ1-1	TGTGCCAGTAGTGCAGGGGCGAACACTGAAGCTTTCTTT	CASSAGANTEAFF
-	TRBV5-1	TRBD1	TRBJ2-2	TGCGCCAGCAGCTTCCGCCCCGGACAGGGCGTGAACACCGGGGAGCTGTTTTTT	CASSFRPGQGVNTGELFF
once	TRBV5-1	TRBD2	TRBJ2-3	TGCGCCAGCAGCCCACCGGGACTAGCGGGAAACACAGATACGCAGTATTTT	CASSPPGLAGNTDTQYF
-	TRBV3-1/TRBV3-2	TRBD1	TRBJ2-3	TGTGCCAGCAGCCACTGGGACAGACAAGATACGCAGTATTTT	CASSHWDRQDTQYF
-	TRBV4-3	TRBD1	TRBJ1-2	TGCGCCAGCAGTCCAACGGACAGGGAGGATGGCTACACCTTC	CASSPTDREDGYTF
-	TRBV2	TRBD2	TRBJ2-3	TGTGCCAGCAGCGGGACTAGCGGGAGGCCCCCCACAGATACGCAGTATTTT	CASSGTSGRPPTDTQYF
-	TRBV7-2	TRBD1	TRBJ2-5	TGTGCCAGCAGCTTCGCCGGGACAGGCCAAGAGACCCAGTACTTC	CASSFAGTGQETQYF
-	TRBV19	TRBD2	TRBJ2-5	TGTGCCAGTAGTCGGGGGGGGGCGGAAGAGACCCAGTACTTC	CASSRGGAEETQYF
-	TRBV4-1	-	TRBJ1-6	TGCGCCAGCAGCCAAGGACAGGCGAGCTCCTATAATTCACCCCTCCACTTT	CASSQGQASSYNSPLHF